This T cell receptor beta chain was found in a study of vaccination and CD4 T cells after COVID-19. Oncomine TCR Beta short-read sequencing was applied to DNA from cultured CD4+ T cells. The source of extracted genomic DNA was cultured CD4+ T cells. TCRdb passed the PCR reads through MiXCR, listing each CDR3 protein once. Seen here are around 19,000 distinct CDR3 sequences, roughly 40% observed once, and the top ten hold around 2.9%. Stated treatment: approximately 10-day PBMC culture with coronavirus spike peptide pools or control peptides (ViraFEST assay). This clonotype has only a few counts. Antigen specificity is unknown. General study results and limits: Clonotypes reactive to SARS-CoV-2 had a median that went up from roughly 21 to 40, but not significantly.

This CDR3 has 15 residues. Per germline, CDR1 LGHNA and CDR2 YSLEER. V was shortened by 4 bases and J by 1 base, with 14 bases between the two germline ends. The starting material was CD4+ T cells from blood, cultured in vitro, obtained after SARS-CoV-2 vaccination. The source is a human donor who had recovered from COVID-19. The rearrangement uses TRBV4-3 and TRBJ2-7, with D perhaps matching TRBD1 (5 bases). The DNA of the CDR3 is TGCGCCAGCAGCCGCTTCGGCCAGGGATCCTACGAGCAGTACTTC. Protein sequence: CASSRFGQGSYEQYF.